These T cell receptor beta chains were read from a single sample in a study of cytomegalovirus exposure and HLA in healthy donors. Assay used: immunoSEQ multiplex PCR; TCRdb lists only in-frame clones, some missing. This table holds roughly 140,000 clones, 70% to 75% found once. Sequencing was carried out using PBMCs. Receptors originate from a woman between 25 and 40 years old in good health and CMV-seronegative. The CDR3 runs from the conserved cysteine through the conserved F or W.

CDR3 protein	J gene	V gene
CASSLPANTGELFF	TRBJ2-2	TRBV7-6
CASSMALGGTDEQFF	TRBJ2-1	TRBV19
CSVGTDGNTIYF	TRBJ1-3	TRBV29-1
CASSRTSVTSYEQYF	TRBJ2-7	TRBV5-5
CASSQSLGRVSPLHF	TRBJ1-6	TRBV14
CASSLVLARTYEQYF	TRBJ2-7	TRBV11-2
CASGGSGQETQYF	TRBJ2-5	TRBV5-1
CASSRGLAGATDTQYF	TRBJ2-3	TRBV4-2
CASSGTSGGYTDTQYF	TRBJ2-3	TRBV2
CASADRGGQETQYF	TRBJ2-5	TRBV19
CASSRPLQGAYEQYF	TRBJ2-7	TRBV28
CSSKGEDEKLFF	TRBJ1-4	TRBV29-1
CASRRLTGLGGELFF	TRBJ2-2	TRBV2
CASRRGDLAEAFF	TRBJ1-1	TRBV4-1
CASSQGGTRVFGEQYF	TRBJ2-7	TRBV5-4
CASSYTRWGGGYTF	TRBJ1-2	TRBV6-5
CASSPGGGDEQFF	TRBJ2-1	TRBV7-3
CASSLEAVKNIQYF	TRBJ2-4	TRBV5-1
CASSQVVLEKLFF	TRBJ1-4	TRBV4-1
CASSLGVGVSGNTIYF	TRBJ1-3	TRBV5-6
CASSTRTSGFYEQFF	TRBJ2-1	TRBV19
CASSPGPLREQYF	TRBJ2-5	TRBV5-6
CAWSRLAGVTDTQYF	TRBJ2-3	TRBV30
CASSHARTLSTGELFF	TRBJ2-2	TRBV4-2
CASSYSGTSGAIDTQYF	TRBJ2-3	TRBV11-3
CASSAGGAGGEETQYF	TRBJ2-5	TRBV9
CASSSGVDEKLFF	TRBJ1-4	TRBV18
CASSTQTGLSGGYTF	TRBJ1-2	TRBV6-5
CASSISVNTEAFF	TRBJ1-1	TRBV19
CASSRDRVGETQYF	TRBJ2-5	TRBV19
CASSFHRVPNTGELFF	TRBJ2-2	TRBV27
CASSGGGGRDIDEQFF	TRBJ2-1	TRBV5-8
CASDYGTRTSGQYF	TRBJ2-7	TRBV2
CASSLPNSGAAGELFF	TRBJ2-2	TRBV5-4
CASSIGVTNTGELFF	TRBJ2-2	TRBV19
CAWSAGGLKAQHF	TRBJ1-5	TRBV30
CASSRTGSFMGEQFF	TRBJ2-1	TRBV6-1
CASSVTSGSTDTQYF	TRBJ2-3	TRBV9
CASSTGVVTEAFF	TRBJ1-1	TRBV9
CASSRGLAGGGGTDTQYF	TRBJ2-3	TRBV5-1
CASSRLRQETQYF	TRBJ2-5	TRBV19
CSVGGQNSYNEQFF	TRBJ2-1	TRBV29-1
CASTPGQGASGNTIYF	TRBJ1-3	TRBV28
CASSHGGQGIQYF	TRBJ2-4	TRBV23-1
CASSFGRGAGDTQYF	TRBJ2-3	TRBV5-1
CASSPQGVIYNEQFF	TRBJ2-1	TRBV9
CASSGQSGTYNEQFF	TRBJ2-1	TRBV6-5
CASRRDSSGNTIYF	TRBJ1-3	TRBV2